The next 21 T cell receptor beta chains were all read from a single sample in a study of CD8+ T cells in alopecia areata. Sequencing relied on a cDNA template that was reverse transcribed from extracted RNA. Some clones are missing from TCRdb's copy, which holds only in-frame ones; the method was immunoSEQ multiplex PCR. In the table there are approximately 210,000 clones, more than 60% of which are singletons. Treatment meaning: oral pan-JAK inhibitor, 5-10 mg twice daily. The sequencing used CD4+ T cells sorted from blood, collected around week 44, from a patient treated with tofacitinib. The source is a human donor with alopecia areata.

The V call is TRBV4-1, the J call TRBJ1-1; no definite D call. V gave up 1 base and J gave up 0 bases, with 15 bases separating them. Germline V gene sequence: CDR1 MGHRA, CDR2 YSYEKL. There are 17 residues in the CDR3. This CDR3 reads CASSQGALRVMNTEAFF. CDR3 in DNA: TGCGCCAGCAGCCAAGGTGCCCTTAGGGTCATGAACACTGAAGCTTTCTTT.

This chain connects TRBV9 to TRBJ2-3; D unresolved. V shed 2 bases and J shed 4 bases, with 14 bases lying between them. Germline CDR1 and CDR2: SGDLS and YYNGEE. The CDR3 contains 15 residues. The CDR3 nucleotides are TGTGCCAGCAGCGTCTCTATTGGTAGTCCAGATACGCAGTATTTT. Its translation is CASSVSIGSPDTQYF.

V usage is TRBV10-3 and J usage is TRBJ2-7; D remains unclear. V gave up 0 bases and J gave up 4 bases, with 7 bases separating them. This CDR3 is 13 amino acids long. Germline V gene data show CDR1 as ENHRY and CDR2 as SYGVKD. The CDR3 region is CAISESTQYEQYF. DNA of the CDR3: TGTGCCATCAGTGAGTCGACTCAATACGAGCAGTACTTC.

Here the CDR3 DNA reads TGTGCCAGCAGGCCCCACGGCACCGGGGAGCTGTTTTTT. Its translation is CASRPHGTGELFF. The chain is built from TRBV2 and TRBJ2-2; D not resolved. The germline CDR1 and CDR2 sequences are SNHLY and FYNNEI. V was pared by 6 bases and J by 4 bases, with 9 bases between. This CDR3 has 13 residues.

The chain recombines TRBV7-9 with TRBJ2-3; D uncertain. Trimming stripped 4 bases from V and 3 bases from J, with 8 bases between. The CDR3 loop spans 13 amino acids. The germline CDR1 and CDR2 sequences are SEHNR and FQNEAQ (reference sequence). In nucleotides, the CDR3 is TGTGCCAGCAGCTCACGGTTAACAGATACGCAGTATTTT. Residues: CASSSRLTDTQYF.

The chain joins TRBV4-3 to TRBJ2-1; a possible D gene is TRBD2 (5 bases). The V end lost 3 bases, the J end lost 10 bases, and 13 bases lay between the germline ends. Germline-derived CDR1 and CDR2 are LGHNA and YSLEER. This CDR3 region has 13 residues. CDR3 in amino acids: CASSHGSVGEQFF. For the CDR3, the DNA is TGCGCCAGCAGCCATGGTAGCGTAGGAGAGCAGTTCTTC.

The chain uses TRBV9 and TRBJ1-1; D is possibly TRBD1 (5 bases). Trimming removed 3 bases from V and 5 bases from J, with 14 bases in between. The CDR3 is 14 residues long. The germline gives CDR1 SGDLS, CDR2 YYNGEE. The CDR3: CASSGGRRETEAFF. The CDR3 bases are TGTGCCAGCAGCGGGGGACGGCGAGAGACTGAAGCTTTCTTT.

This chain joins TRBV30 and TRBJ1-5; D is unclear. The CDR3 length is 13 residues. CDR1 is GTSNPN and CDR2 is SVGIG in the germline V gene (reference sequence). Trimming took off 2 bases at V and 5 bases at J, with 10 bases between the two ends. The CDR3 DNA is TGTGCCTGGAGTTTGGGCAGTGATCAGCCCCAGCATTTT. It is translated as CAWSLGSDQPQHF.

The CDR3 region has the DNA TGTGCCAGCAGTCAAGGGACAGGGTCCTACGAGCAGTACTTC. It is translated as CASSQGTGSYEQYF. The chain has TRBV6-5 and TRBJ2-7, with TRBD1 matching over 9 bases. Germline V gives CDR1 MNHEY, CDR2 SVGAGI. This CDR3 spans 14 amino acids. Trimming cost V 5 bases and J 1 base; bases outside gene matches: 3.

Note on this clone: Other DNA sequences within the sample encode an identical CDR3. The chain is built from TRBV4-3 and TRBJ1-1; possibly TRBD1 for D (6 bases). CDR1 LGHNA and CDR2 YSLEER come from the germline V gene. The CDR3 runs 14 residues. Deletions cut 0 bases from V and 5 bases from J, with 10 bases between. CDR3: CASSQDLTGTEAFF. In DNA, the CDR3 is TGCGCCAGCAGCCAAGATCTGACAGGTACTGAAGCTTTCTTT.

This clone has just a few counts. This chain joins TRBV29-1 and TRBJ2-5, with 8 bases that match TRBD2. With V trimmed by 2 bases and J by 5 bases, 7 bases remained unmatched. This CDR3 contains 14 residues. Germline V gives CDR1 SQVTM, CDR2 ANQGSEA. CDR3: CSVERRGDPETQYF. CDR3 nucleotides: TGCAGCGTTGAAAGGCGGGGGGACCCGGAGACCCAGTACTTC.

V is TRBV7-3 and J is TRBJ2-1; D ambiguous. Trimming removed 2 bases at V and 10 bases at J, with 6 bases between. Germline V gene sequence: CDR1 SGHTA, CDR2 FQGTGA. CDR3 length: 11 amino acids. The CDR3 sequence is CASSLGSEQFF. In nucleotides, the CDR3 is TGTGCCAGCAGCTTAGGGTCCGAGCAGTTCTTC.

The chain is built from TRBV9 and TRBJ2-2, with TRBD1 matching over 9 bases. The CDR3 consists of 17 residues. The germline V gene has CDR1 SGDLS and CDR2 YYNGEE. The V segment lost 3 bases and the J segment 4 bases; nucleotides outside the gene matches: 10. In DNA, the CDR3 is TGTGCCAGCAGCGCTCCAGGACAGGGGTTAGCCACCGGGGAGCTGTTTTTT. This sequence encodes CASSAPGQGLATGELFF.

This clone turned up a few times. The same CDR3 also results from other DNA sequences found in this sample. The chain combines TRBV29-1 with TRBJ2-3; 11 bases line up with TRBD1. Germline CDR1 and CDR2: SQVTM and ANQGSEA. V gave up 1 base and J gave up 6 bases; unmatched junction bases: 3. The CDR3 has 14 amino acids. CDR3 sequence reads: CSVEGTGGADTQYF. The CDR3 DNA reads TGCAGCGTTGAAGGGACAGGGGGCGCCGATACGCAGTATTTT.

The CDR3 loop is CASSISGRLTGELFF. CDR3 DNA: TGTGCCAGTAGTATTTCCGGCCGACTCACCGGGGAGCTGTTTTTT. The V gene is TRBV19, the J gene TRBJ2-2, with D uncertain. V lost 3 bases and J 4 bases, leaving 12 bases between the germline ends. The CDR3 length is 15 residues. CDR1 is LNHDA and CDR2 is SQIVND in the germline V gene (reference sequence).

The V gene is TRBV27, the J gene TRBJ2-6; maybe TRBD1 (6 bases). Trimming took off 2 bases at V and 2 bases at J, with 7 bases between the two ends. This CDR3 is 15 amino acids long. In germline, CDR1 is MNHEY, CDR2 SMNVEV (reference sequence). The CDR3 DNA follows: TGTGCCAGCAGTTTACACAGGGCTGGGGCCAACGTCCTGACTTTC. It is translated as CASSLHRAGANVLTF.

Only one count was recorded for this clone. The chain is built from TRBV30 and TRBJ2-1; D call uncertain. Germline V gene sequence: CDR1 GTSNPN, CDR2 SVGIG (reference sequence). The ends were cut back, 2 bases at V and 8 bases at J, with 16 bases in the middle. The CDR3 contains 14 residues. Here the CDR3 reads CAWSPGTRGYEQFF. In nucleotides, the CDR3 is TGTGCCTGGAGTCCGGGCACCCGAGGCTATGAGCAGTTCTTC.

J is TRBJ1-1 and V is TRBV5-1; D unclear. The CDR3 covers 13 residues. Germline CDR1 and CDR2: SGHRS and YFSETQ. The V and J ends lost 4 bases and 7 bases respectively, with 14 bases between them. The CDR3 DNA reads as TGCGCCAGCAGCACGGGTGGAGGGAGTGAAGCTTTCTTT. It specifies CASSTGGGSEAFF.

This clone was detected once. The genes are TRBV6-1 and TRBJ1-6; perhaps TRBD1 as D (5 bases). The CDR3 spans 14 residues. Germline CDR1 MNHNS, CDR2 SASEGT. Trimming removed 2 bases at V and 11 bases at J, with 13 bases between. The CDR3 DNA reads as TGTGCCAGCAGTGAACACCAGGGCCTTCCACCCCTCCACTTT. Translating gives CASSEHQGLPPLHF.

Only a few counts were recorded for this clone. The same CDR3 arises from other DNA sequences in this sample as well. DNA for the CDR3: TGTGCCAGTAGTATCCCCCCGTATCAGCCCCAGCATTTT. Its protein is CASSIPPYQPQHF. This chain joins TRBV19 and TRBJ1-5; D is unresolved. V was trimmed by 3 bases and J by 5 bases, leaving 8 bases between them. The CDR3 is made up of 13 amino acids. From germline, CDR1 is LNHDA and CDR2 SQIVND (reference sequence).

This clone came up a few times. The chain links TRBV2 to TRBJ2-6, with D possibly matching TRBD1 (5 bases). Germline CDR1 is SNHLY and CDR2 is FYNNEI. The CDR3 sequence is 15 residues long. Trimming shortened V by 3 bases and J by 2 bases, and 8 bases separated the two germline ends. DNA for the CDR3: TGTGCCAGCAGTGAGCAAGGGGCTGGGGCCAACGTCCTGACTTTC. This sequence encodes CASSEQGAGANVLTF.